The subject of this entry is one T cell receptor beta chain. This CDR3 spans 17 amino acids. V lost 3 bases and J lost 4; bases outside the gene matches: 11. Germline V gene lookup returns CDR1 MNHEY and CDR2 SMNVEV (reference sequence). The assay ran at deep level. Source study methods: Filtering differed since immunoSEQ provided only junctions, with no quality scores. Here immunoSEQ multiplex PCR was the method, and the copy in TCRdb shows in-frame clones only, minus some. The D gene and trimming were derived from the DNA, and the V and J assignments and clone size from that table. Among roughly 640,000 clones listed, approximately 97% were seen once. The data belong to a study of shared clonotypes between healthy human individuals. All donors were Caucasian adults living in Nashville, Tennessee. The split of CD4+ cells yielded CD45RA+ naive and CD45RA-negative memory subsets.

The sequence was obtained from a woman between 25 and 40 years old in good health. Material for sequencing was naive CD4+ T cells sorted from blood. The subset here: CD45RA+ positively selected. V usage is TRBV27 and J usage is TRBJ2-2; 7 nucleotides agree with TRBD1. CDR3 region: CASSFETPGTATGELFF. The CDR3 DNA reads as TGTGCCAGCAGTTTTGAGACCCCCGGGACAGCCACCGGGGAGCTGTTTTTT.